This is a list of T cell receptor beta chains from one sample in a study of blood T cell repertoires in COVID-19. The data were produced by immunoSEQ multiplex PCR, yet TCRdb's version contains in-frame clones alone and is incomplete. The repertoire consists of some 42,000 clones, with roughly 81% occurring once and the leading ten covering about 13%. Material: peripheral blood. The receptors here all came from a woman aged 70-85 years in a cohort sampled during active COVID-19. CDR3s include the opening cysteine and the closing phenylalanine or tryptophan. Each record gives: V gene, J gene, D gene, CDR3 DNA, CDR3 protein. The D gene is left open where the match is weak.

TRBV28	TRBJ1-2	NA	TGTGCCAGCAGAACACAGGGAGGGAGAGTTGGCTATGGCTACACCTTC	CASRTQGGRVGYGYTF
TRBV5-4	TRBJ1-2	TRBD1	TGTGCCAGCAGCGCGGGGACAGGGCCATACTATGGCTACACCTTC	CASSAGTGPYYGYTF
TRBV6-2/TRBV6-3	TRBJ2-5	NA	TGTGCCAGCAGTTCGTCCCGGCGCGGGTGGTCGGAGACCCAGTACTTC	CASSSSRRGWSETQYF
TRBV27	TRBJ1-2	NA	TGTGCCAGCAGCCCAAGCCTGGACAACTTCTATGGCTACACCTTC	CASSPSLDNFYGYTF
TRBV7-9	TRBJ1-5	NA	TGTGCCAGCAGCTTAGTCGGTGCGGAGACGCAGCATTTT	CASSLVGAETQHF
TRBV6-6	TRBJ1-1	TRBD1	TGTGCCAGCACCTCCGTCCGAGGGGGCAACACTGAAGCTTTCTTT	CASTSVRGGNTEAFF
TRBV30	TRBJ1-1	TRBD1	TGTGCCTGGAGTGTACTTACTCGGGACAGGGGTGAAGCTTTCTTT	CAWSVLTRDRGEAFF
TRBV3-1/TRBV3-2	TRBJ2-3	NA	TGTGCCAGCAGCCAAGAACCCCTTTATCTCGCGGGAACGAGCACAGATACGCAGTATTTT	CASSQEPLYLAGTSTDTQYF
TRBV11-2	TRBJ1-1	TRBD1	TGTGCCAGCAGACGGACAGGTTTGAACACTGAAGCTTTCTTT	CASRRTGLNTEAFF
TRBV3-1/TRBV3-2	TRBJ1-6	NA	TGTGCCAGCACTCGATGGGGCAGCTCCTATAATTCACCCCTCCACTTT	CASTRWGSSYNSPLHF